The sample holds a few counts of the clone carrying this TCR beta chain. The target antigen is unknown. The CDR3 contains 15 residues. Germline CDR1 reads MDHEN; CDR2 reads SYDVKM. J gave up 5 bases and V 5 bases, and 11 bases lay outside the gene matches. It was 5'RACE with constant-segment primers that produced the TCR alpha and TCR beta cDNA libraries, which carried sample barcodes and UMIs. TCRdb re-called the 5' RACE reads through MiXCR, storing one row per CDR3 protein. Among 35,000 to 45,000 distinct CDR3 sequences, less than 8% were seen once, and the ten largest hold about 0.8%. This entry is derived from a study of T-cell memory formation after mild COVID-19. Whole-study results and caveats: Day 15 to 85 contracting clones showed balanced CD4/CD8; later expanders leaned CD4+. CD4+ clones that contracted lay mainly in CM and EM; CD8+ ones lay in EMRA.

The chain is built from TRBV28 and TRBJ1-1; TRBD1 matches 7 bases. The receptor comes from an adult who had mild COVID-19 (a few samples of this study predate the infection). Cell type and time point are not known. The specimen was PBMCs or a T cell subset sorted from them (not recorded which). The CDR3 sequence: CASSPPGQWMTEAFF. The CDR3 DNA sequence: TGTGCCAGCAGTCCCCCGGGACAGTGGATGACTGAAGCTTTCTTT.